The sequence of this TCR beta chain was determined in a study of identical twins. This CDR3 comprises 14 residues. With 2 bases removed from V and 10 bases from J, the gap between germline ends came to 16 bases. The germline V gene encodes CDR1 SGHNT and CDR2 YYREEE (reference sequence). No donor was unhealthy or non-Caucasian. With template switching, a universal primer site was added, and the cDNA carried unique molecular identifiers. TCRdb used MiXCR to reprocess the 5' RACE reads, holding one entry per CDR3 protein. The data hold 350,000 to 450,000 distinct CDR3 sequences, with less than 20% observed a single time. Study-wide results and caveats: The study found that models underestimated out-of-frame TCR alpha sharing in monozygotic twins. Diverse VJ usage suggested most zero-insertion clonotypes were not invariant T cells.

A remark on this clonotype: Its antigen remains unidentified.

The chain has TRBV5-4 and TRBJ2-1, with TRBD1 as a possible D gene (5 bases). Sequenced material: naive T cells sorted from blood. This clonotype originated in a man aged 50 or older in good health. The CDR3 DNA reads TGTGCCAGCAGCTTTAAGCAGGGCGTCGCGGAGCAGTTCTTC. Translated, it gives CASSFKQGVAEQFF.